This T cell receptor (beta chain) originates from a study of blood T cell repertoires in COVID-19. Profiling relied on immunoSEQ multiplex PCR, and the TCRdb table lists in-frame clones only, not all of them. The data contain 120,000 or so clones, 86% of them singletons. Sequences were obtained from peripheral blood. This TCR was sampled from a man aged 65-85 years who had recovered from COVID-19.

The CDR3 nucleotides are TGTGCCAGCAGCTACTGGACAGGGGCAGAGACCCAGTACTTC. This sequence encodes CASSYWTGAETQYF. This chain joins TRBV7-2 and TRBJ2-5; 9 bases match TRBD1. The CDR3 runs 14 residues. Germline values: CDR1 SGHTA, CDR2 FQGNSA. The V segment lost 4 bases and the J segment 4 bases; nucleotides outside the gene matches: 4.